The next 32 T cell receptor beta chains were all read from a single sample in a study of OX40 agonist ivuxolimab in advanced cancers. The table came from immunoSEQ multiplex PCR; TCRdb's copy has only in-frame clones and leaves some out. Of about 61,000 clones in the sample, over 80% were seen once. The sequencing used CD4+ or CD8+ T cells sorted from blood, collected in a trial of the OX40 agonist ivuxolimab. The receptors were sampled from an adult with an advanced solid tumor such as melanoma, head and neck, liver or kidney cancer.

The chain employs TRBV28 and TRBJ1-5; D might be TRBD1 (5 bases). Trimming left V 6 bases short and J 0 bases short, with 15 bases between. The CDR3 consists of 16 residues. The germline V gene has CDR1 MDHEN and CDR2 SYDVKM. CDR3 nucleotides: TGTGCCAGCAGAGATGGGGGAAAATATAGCAATCAGCCCCAGCATTTT. This sequence encodes CASRDGGKYSNQPQHF.

This sequence joins TRBV28 and TRBJ1-1; D gene ambiguous. The germline CDR1 and CDR2 sequences are MDHEN and SYDVKM. The CDR3 consists of 13 residues. Trimming took off 3 bases at V and 3 bases at J, with 8 bases between the two ends. CDR3 sequence: CASSFRVDTEAFF. In DNA form, the CDR3 reads TGTGCCAGCAGTTTCCGCGTGGACACTGAAGCTTTCTTT.

The chain combines TRBV11-3 with TRBJ1-2; the D is unclear. V lost 1 base, J lost 2 bases, and 5 bases lay in between. Germline V lookup: CDR1 SGHNT, CDR2 YENEEA. The CDR3 is 13 residues long. CDR3 bases: TGTGCCAGCAGCTTAGTTCCGAACTATGGCTACACCTTC. It specifies CASSLVPNYGYTF.

V gene TRBV9 combines with J gene TRBJ2-1, with D hard to call. Germline lookup yields CDR1 SGDLS and CDR2 YYNGEE. CDR3 length: 13 residues. Trimming pared 4 bases from V and 6 bases from J, leaving 11 bases between. The CDR3 protein is CASSQRTGNEQFF. CDR3 nucleotide sequence: TGTGCCAGCAGCCAACGGACGGGCAATGAGCAGTTCTTC.

The chain employs TRBV4-1 and TRBJ2-1; 7 bases map to TRBD2. Germline CDR1 and CDR2: MGHRA and YSYEKL. This CDR3 has 17 amino acids. V was clipped by 2 bases and J by 9 bases; unmatched bases: 16. CDR3 protein: CASSQRAGGRNEVEQFF. CDR3 DNA sequence: TGCGCCAGCAGCCAACGGGCTGGCGGGAGAAATGAGGTTGAGCAGTTCTTC.

This clone was observed a handful of times. The chain carries TRBV19 and TRBJ1-6; no definite D call. This CDR3 is 12 amino acids long. The V gene lost 5 bases and the J gene lost 7 bases, with 6 bases spanning the gap. CDR1 is LNHDA and CDR2 is SQIVND in the germline V gene (reference sequence). The CDR3 is CASSYENSPLHF. The CDR3 DNA follows: TGTGCCAGTAGTTACGAGAATTCACCCCTCCACTTT.

V usage is TRBV4-3 and J usage is TRBJ2-3; 16 bases are shared with TRBD2. Germline lookup yields CDR1 LGHNA and CDR2 YSLEER. CDR3 size: 19 residues. J lost 1 base, V lost 4 bases, and 8 bases had no gene match. The CDR3 DNA follows: TGCGCCAGCAGCCCGTCCCCGGGACTAGCGGGGGGGCGCACAGATACGCAGTATTTT. Residues: CASSPSPGLAGGRTDTQYF.

The CDR3 nucleotides are TGCGCCAGCAGCTTGGAGGCCCAGCTAACCGGGGAGCTGTTTTTT. Protein product: CASSLEAQLTGELFF. This chain links TRBV5-1 with TRBJ2-2; D unclear. This CDR3 is built from 15 residues. V lost 0 bases, J lost 5 bases, and 11 bases lay in between. Germline CDR1 and CDR2: SGHRS and YFSETQ. Supplemented by reference TRBV5-1 and TRBJ2-2, the full variable domain reads KAGVTQTPRYLIKTRGQQVTLSCSPISGHRSVSWYQQTPGQGLQFLFEYFSETQRNKGNFPGRFSGRQFSNSRSEMNVSTLELGDSALYLCASSLEAQLTGELFFGEGSRLTVL.

The chain uses TRBV4-3 and TRBJ1-2; D remains ambiguous. The V gene lost 1 base and the J gene lost 8 bases, with 20 bases spanning the gap. The V gene's germline CDR1 is LGHNA and CDR2 YSLEER. This CDR3 is 16 amino acids long. This CDR3 is CASSQGLVPMAKGYTF. In DNA form, the CDR3 reads TGCGCCAGCAGCCAAGGATTGGTTCCTATGGCGAAGGGCTACACCTTC.

The chain combines TRBV10-3 with TRBJ2-3; D not certain. Trimming shortened V by 5 bases and J by 1 base, and 7 bases separated the two germline ends. There are 13 residues in the CDR3. The germline gives CDR1 ENHRY, CDR2 SYGVKD. CDR3 in DNA: TGTGCCATCAGTATCCCGGGCACAGATACGCAGTATTTT. Its translation: CAISIPGTDTQYF.

The chain joins TRBV19 to TRBJ2-3, with D possibly being TRBD2 (6 bases). Trimming shortened V by 4 bases and J by 9 bases, and 17 bases separated the two germline ends. Germline V gene lookup returns CDR1 LNHDA and CDR2 SQIVND (reference sequence). This CDR3 is 14 amino acids long. CDR3 sequence: CASSTGLALGTQYF. CDR3 in DNA: TGTGCCAGTAGTACGGGACTTGCCTTGGGAACGCAGTATTTT.

The V and J genes are TRBV7-8 and TRBJ2-7; D is undetermined. The CDR3 length is 13 residues. The V gene's germline CDR1 is SGHVS and CDR2 FQNEAQ. The germline V and J ends were trimmed by 3 bases and 2 bases, with 8 bases remaining between them. CDR3 amino acids: CASSFVGTYEQYV. The CDR3 region has the DNA TGTGCCAGCAGCTTTGTTGGAACCTACGAGCAGTACGTC.

This chain links TRBV6-5 with TRBJ1-1, with D possibly matching TRBD1 (5 bases). This CDR3 has 14 amino acids. V dropped 0 bases and J dropped 8 bases, with 13 bases sitting between them. Germline V gene data show CDR1 as MNHEY and CDR2 as SVGAGI. CDR3 coding DNA: TGTGCCAGCAGTTACTCCGCGGGGCGCTCGGAAGCTTTCTTT. This gives the protein CASSYSAGRSEAFF.

The chain couples TRBV28 to TRBJ1-2, with TRBD1 as a possible D gene (5 bases). The CDR3 consists of 15 residues. The germline gives CDR1 MDHEN, CDR2 SYDVKM. V was pared by 2 bases and J by 4 bases, with 14 bases between. In nucleotides, the CDR3 is TGTGCCAGCAGTTTAACCAGGGAGGGTGTCTATGGCTACACCTTC. Protein: CASSLTREGVYGYTF.

The CDR3 bases are TGTGCCAGCAGTTATGCAGAGCAAGAGACCCAGTACTTC. Its protein product is CASSYAEQETQYF. The chain carries TRBV6-5 and TRBJ2-5, with D uncertain. V lost 3 bases, J lost 2 bases, and 7 bases lay in between. Per germline, CDR1 MNHEY and CDR2 SVGAGI. The CDR3 has 13 residues.

This clone has just one count. The chain uses TRBV19 and TRBJ1-2; weak D call: TRBD1 (6 bases). Germline V CDR1 and CDR2: LNHDA, SQIVND (reference sequence). This CDR3 comprises 12 residues. Between the trimmed V and J ends, which lost 11 bases and 5 bases, there was a span of 15 bases. As DNA, the CDR3 is TGTGCCTCGAAGGGGGGGAAATATGGCTACACCTTC. This translates into CASKGGKYGYTF.

The genes are TRBV28 and TRBJ2-3; tentatively, D is TRBD1 or TRBD2 (5 bases each). Germline CDR1 and CDR2: MDHEN and SYDVKM. The CDR3 runs 13 residues. Deletions cut 6 bases from V and 6 bases from J, with 13 bases between. The CDR3 sequence is CASRGPVQDTQYF. CDR3 DNA sequence: TGTGCCAGCAGGGGACCCGTCCAGGATACGCAGTATTTT.

About this clone: The sample has other DNA sequences that encode this CDR3 too. V gene TRBV13 combines with J gene TRBJ2-3; no definite D call. This CDR3 comprises 12 residues. Germline V gives CDR1 PRHDT, CDR2 FYEKMQ (reference sequence). With 0 bases removed from V and 2 bases from J, the gap between germline ends came to 0 bases. The CDR3 sequence: CASSLGTDTQYF. CDR3 nucleotide sequence: TGTGCCAGCAGCTTAGGCACAGATACGCAGTATTTT.

The chain combines TRBV28 with TRBJ1-3, with D perhaps matching TRBD1 (5 bases). Trimming stripped 2 bases from V and 2 bases from J, with 16 bases between. CDR1 MDHEN and CDR2 SYDVKM come from the germline V gene. CDR3 length: 17 amino acids. The CDR3 loop is CASSLSYNQGTGNTIYF. The CDR3 region has the DNA TGTGCCAGCAGTTTAAGCTACAACCAGGGTACTGGAAACACCATATATTTT.

The V call is TRBV11-1, the J call TRBJ2-7, with a possible D match to TRBD1 (5 bases). CDR3 length equals 12 residues. The V end was cut by 5 bases, the J end by 3 bases, with 8 bases between. Germline V gene sequence: CDR1 SGHAT, CDR2 FQDESV (reference sequence). CDR3 in amino acids: CASSPDSYEQYF. CDR3 nucleotide sequence: TGTGCCAGCAGCCCCGACAGCTACGAGCAGTACTTC.

The V gene is TRBV27, the J gene TRBJ2-3; D gene unclear. V was shortened by 1 base and J by 1 base, with 9 bases between the two germline ends. This CDR3 spans 15 amino acids. Germline CDR1 and CDR2: MNHEY and SMNVEV (reference sequence). CDR3 amino acids: CASSLFTTGTDTQYF. DNA for the CDR3: TGTGCCAGCAGTTTATTCACCACCGGCACAGATACGCAGTATTTT.

The chain uses TRBV6-6 and TRBJ1-1; tentative D call: TRBD1 (5 bases). V was shortened by 0 bases and J by 7 bases, with 15 bases between the two germline ends. The CDR3 is made up of 15 amino acids. The germline V gene has CDR1 MNHNY and CDR2 SVGAGI (reference sequence). The CDR3 protein is CASSYSSGMEGEAFF. Here the CDR3 DNA reads TGTGCCAGCAGTTACTCGTCAGGGATGGAGGGTGAAGCTTTCTTT.

The CDR3, as DNA: TGTGCCAGCACCCACCAGGCCCTTAGCACAGATACGCAGTATTTT. It specifies CASTHQALSTDTQYF. The chain couples TRBV6-5 to TRBJ2-3; no reliable D call. The V gene lost 7 bases and the J gene lost 0 bases, with 14 bases spanning the gap. The CDR3 has 15 residues. Germline CDR1 MNHEY, CDR2 SVGAGI.

This chain joins TRBV16 and TRBJ1-1; D is undetermined. V was shortened by 1 base and J by 0 bases, with 24 bases between the two germline ends. The CDR3 runs 20 residues. Germline V gene data show CDR1 as KGHSY and CDR2 as FQNENV. CDR3 coding DNA: TGTGCCAGCAGCCAATATTCTGGTTTGGGCGTCCTCGGTGTGAACACTGAAGCTTTCTTT. Residues: CASSQYSGLGVLGVNTEAFF.

The chain recombines TRBV7-9 with TRBJ2-3; no clear D gene. Germline V CDR1 and CDR2: SEHNR, FQNEAQ (reference sequence). V lost 5 bases and J 1 base, leaving 4 bases between the germline ends. This CDR3 has 12 amino acids. The CDR3 DNA is TGTGCCAGCAGCCAGGGCACAGATACGCAGTATTTT. Translating it yields CASSQGTDTQYF.

The CDR3 DNA sequence: TGTGCCAGCAGTTTGGACAGGGGGCAGATTTTCTTT. Translated: CASSLDRGQIFF. V usage is TRBV28 and J usage is TRBJ1-1; 11 bases line up with TRBD1. Germline V gene lookup returns CDR1 MDHEN and CDR2 SYDVKM. Trimming took 3 bases from V and 13 from J; bases not matched to a gene: 4. This CDR3 has 12 residues.

This clone was seen only once. This chain links TRBV28 with TRBJ2-5; 8 bases agree with TRBD1. The V segment lost 8 bases and the J segment 7 bases; nucleotides outside the gene matches: 6. CDR1 MDHEN and CDR2 SYDVKM come from the germline V gene. CDR3 length equals 12 residues. DNA for the CDR3: TGTGCCAGCGGTCTTACAGGGGGGACCCAGTACTTC. Translating it yields CASGLTGGTQYF.

The V call is TRBV27, the J call TRBJ2-1; 13 nucleotides line up with TRBD2. CDR1 MNHEY and CDR2 SMNVEV come from the germline V gene (reference sequence). The CDR3 has 15 amino acids. Trimming cost V 4 bases and J 7 bases; bases outside gene matches: 4. The DNA for the CDR3 is TGTGCCAGCAGTTCGGGACTAGCGGGGCCAAATGAGCAGTTCTTC. It is translated as CASSSGLAGPNEQFF.

The V gene is TRBV6-5, the J gene TRBJ1-1, with D perhaps matching TRBD1 (5 bases). CDR1 is MNHEY, CDR2 SVGAGI, per germline. The germline V and J ends were trimmed by 1 base and 2 bases, with 11 bases remaining between them. This CDR3 contains 15 residues. CDR3 DNA sequence: TGTGCCAGCAGTTACTGGGGCCAACCCAACACTGAAGCTTTCTTT. It yields the protein CASSYWGQPNTEAFF.

This chain connects TRBV28 to TRBJ1-5; 7 positions agree with TRBD1. The CDR3 length is 15 residues. V dropped 0 bases and J dropped 6; count of bases not matched to a gene: 5. Germline-derived CDR1 and CDR2 are MDHEN and SYDVKM. The CDR3 nucleotides are TGTGCCAGCAGTTTATGGCAGGGGGGCAGTCAGCCCCAGCATTTT. Translating it yields CASSLWQGGSQPQHF.

The chain employs TRBV15 and TRBJ2-1; D is ambiguous. Deletions cut 6 bases from V and 6 bases from J, with 12 bases between. Germline-derived CDR1 and CDR2 are LNHNV and YYDKDF (reference sequence). The CDR3 spans 13 residues. In DNA form, the CDR3 reads TGTGCCACCAGTGTAGGGCCAGGCAATGAGCAGTTCTTC. This codes for CATSVGPGNEQFF.

This chain links TRBV6-5 with TRBJ1-6; weak D call: TRBD1 (6 bases). Trimming removed 0 bases at V and 7 bases at J, with 13 bases between. Germline CDR1 MNHEY, CDR2 SVGAGI. The CDR3 has 16 residues. CDR3 protein: CASSYSRGGENSPLHF. The DNA of the CDR3 is TGTGCCAGCAGTTACTCGAGGGGGGGGGAGAATTCACCCCTCCACTTT.